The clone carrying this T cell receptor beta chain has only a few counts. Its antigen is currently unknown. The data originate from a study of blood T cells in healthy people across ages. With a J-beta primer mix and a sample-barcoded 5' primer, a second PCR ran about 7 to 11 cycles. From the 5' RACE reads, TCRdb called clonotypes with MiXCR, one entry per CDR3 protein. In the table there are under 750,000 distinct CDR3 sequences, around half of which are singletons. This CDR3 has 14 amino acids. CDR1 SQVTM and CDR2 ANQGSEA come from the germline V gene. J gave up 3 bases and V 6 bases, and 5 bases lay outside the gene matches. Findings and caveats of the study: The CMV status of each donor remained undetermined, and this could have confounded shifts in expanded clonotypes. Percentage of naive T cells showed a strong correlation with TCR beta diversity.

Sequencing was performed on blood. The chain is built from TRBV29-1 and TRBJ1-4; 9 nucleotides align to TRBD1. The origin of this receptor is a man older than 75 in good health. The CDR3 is CSVSQGAANEKLFF. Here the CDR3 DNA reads TGCAGCGTCTCACAGGGGGCGGCTAATGAAAAACTGTTTTTT.